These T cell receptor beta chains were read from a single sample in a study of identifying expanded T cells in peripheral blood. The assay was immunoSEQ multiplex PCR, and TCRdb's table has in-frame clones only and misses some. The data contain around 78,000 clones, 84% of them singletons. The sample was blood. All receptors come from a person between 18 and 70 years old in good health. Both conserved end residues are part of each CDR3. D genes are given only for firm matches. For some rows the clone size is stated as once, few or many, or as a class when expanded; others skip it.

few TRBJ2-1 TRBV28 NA CASTESSYNEQFF TGTGCCAGCACCGAGAGCTCCTACAATGAGCAGTTCTTC
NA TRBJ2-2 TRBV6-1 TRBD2 CASVGTSGTGELFF TGTGCCAGCGTCGGGACTAGCGGTACCGGGGAGCTGTTTTTT
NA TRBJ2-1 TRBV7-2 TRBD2 CATSGLAGYNEQFF TGTGCCACCTCGGGACTAGCGGGTTACAATGAGCAGTTCTTC
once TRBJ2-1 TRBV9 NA CASGVGGEHNEQFF TGTGCCAGCGGGGTAGGGGGAGAGCACAATGAGCAGTTCTTC
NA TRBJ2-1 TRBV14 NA CASSPLSSGGYNEQFF TGTGCCAGCAGCCCTCTTTCAAGCGGTGGGTACAATGAGCAGTTCTTC
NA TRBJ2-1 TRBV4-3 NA CASSQDFGGIDNEQFF TGCGCCAGCAGCCAAGATTTTGGCGGAATTGACAATGAGCAGTTCTTC
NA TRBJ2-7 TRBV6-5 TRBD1 CASSYWTGPYEQYF TGTGCCAGCAGTTACTGGACAGGGCCCTACGAGCAGTACTTC
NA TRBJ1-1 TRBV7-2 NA CASSLVGLGGHTEAFF TGTGCCAGCAGCTTAGTTGGGTTGGGGGGGCACACTGAAGCTTTCTTT
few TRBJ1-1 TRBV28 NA CASSMPGQLNTEAFF TGTGCCAGCAGTATGCCCGGACAGCTGAACACTGAAGCTTTCTTT
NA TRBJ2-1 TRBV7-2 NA CASSLAGGLGQGGGRGYNEQFF TGTGCCAGCAGCTTAGCGGGAGGACTGGGACAGGGCGGCGGGAGGGGATACAATGAGCAGTTCTTC
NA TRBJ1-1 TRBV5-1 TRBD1 CASSKRDRADTEAFF TGCGCCAGCAGCAAAAGAGACAGGGCGGACACTGAAGCTTTCTTT
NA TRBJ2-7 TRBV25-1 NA CASSGGQRNSYEQYF TGTGCCAGCAGTGGCGGACAGCGAAACTCCTACGAGCAGTACTTC
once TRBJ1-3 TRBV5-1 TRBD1 CASSSGTGIPSSGNTIYF TGCGCCAGCAGCTCGGGGACAGGGATCCCCAGCTCTGGAAACACCATATATTTT
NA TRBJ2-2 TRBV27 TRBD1 CASRPRQGPDTGELFF TGTGCCAGCAGGCCCAGACAGGGTCCAGACACCGGGGAGCTGTTTTTT
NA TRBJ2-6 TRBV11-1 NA CASSFSRAGANVLTF TGTGCCAGCAGCTTTTCCAGGGCTGGGGCCAACGTCCTGACTTTC
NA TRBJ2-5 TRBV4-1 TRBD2 CASPNRLAGMETQYF TGCGCCAGCCCCAACCGGCTAGCGGGAATGGAGACCCAGTACTTC
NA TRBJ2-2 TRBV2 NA CASRRAAGQNTGELFF TGTGCCAGCAGGAGGGCCGCGGGACAGAACACCGGGGAGCTGTTTTTT
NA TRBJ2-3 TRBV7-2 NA CASCLSGSTDTQYF TGTGCCAGCTGCCTAAGCGGAAGCACAGATACGCAGTATTTT
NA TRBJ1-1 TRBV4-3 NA CASSQDPGKMNTEAFF TGCGCCAGCAGCCAAGATCCGGGGAAGATGAACACTGAAGCTTTCTTT
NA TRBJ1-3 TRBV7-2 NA CASSRLSNPGNTIYF TGTGCCAGCAGCCGACTCAGCAACCCTGGAAACACCATATATTTT
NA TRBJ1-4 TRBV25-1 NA CASSEMGATNEKLFF TGTGCCAGCAGTGAAATGGGTGCAACTAATGAAAAACTGTTTTTT
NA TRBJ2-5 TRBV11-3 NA CASSLDGGGGETQYF TGTGCCAGCAGCTTAGATGGTGGGGGCGGAGAGACCCAGTACTTC
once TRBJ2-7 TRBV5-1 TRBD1 CASSLVGQGYEQYF TGCGCCAGCAGCTTGGTTGGACAGGGCTACGAGCAGTACTTC
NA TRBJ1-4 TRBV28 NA CASRFYRATNEKLFF TGTGCCAGCCGATTTTACAGGGCCACTAATGAAAAACTGTTTTTT
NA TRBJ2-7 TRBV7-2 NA CASSLAGENEQYF TGTGCCAGCAGCTTAGCGGGGGAGAACGAGCAGTACTTC
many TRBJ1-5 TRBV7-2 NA CASSLEGGRKPQHF TGTGCCAGCAGCTTAGAGGGGGGGAGAAAACCCCAGCATTTT
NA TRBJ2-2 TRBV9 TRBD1 CASSVDLTGSGELFF TGTGCCAGCAGCGTAGACCTGACAGGGTCCGGGGAGCTGTTTTTT
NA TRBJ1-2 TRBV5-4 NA CASSLFLFFAALSGGYTF TGTGCCAGCAGCTTGTTTTTATTTTTTGCAGCCCTTTCTGGTGGCTACACCTTC
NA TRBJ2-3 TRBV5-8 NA CASSLGPQQGDTQYF TGTGCCAGCAGCTTGGGACCTCAGCAGGGTGATACGCAGTATTTT
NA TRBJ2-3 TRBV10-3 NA CATGGEGTDTQYF TGTGCCACCGGTGGAGAGGGCACAGATACGCAGTATTTT
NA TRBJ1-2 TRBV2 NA CASSDPPGRNYGYTF TGTGCCAGCAGTGACCCCCCAGGACGTAACTATGGCTACACCTTC
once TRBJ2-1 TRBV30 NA CACTRVYNEQFF TGTGCCTGCACTAGGGTCTACAATGAGCAGTTCTTC
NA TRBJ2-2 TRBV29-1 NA CSVAGQSYTGELFF TGCAGCGTTGCGGGGCAGAGCTACACCGGGGAGCTGTTTTTT
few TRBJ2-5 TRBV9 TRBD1 CASSAGTGGKKTQYF TGTGCCAGCAGCGCCGGGACAGGGGGCAAAAAGACCCAGTACTTC
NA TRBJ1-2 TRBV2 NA CASSATQTLNYGYTF TGTGCCAGCAGTGCGACTCAGACCCTTAACTATGGCTACACCTTC
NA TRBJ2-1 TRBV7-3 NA CASSLSGNEQFF TGTGCCAGCAGCTTAAGTGGGAATGAGCAGTTCTTC
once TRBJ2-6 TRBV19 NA CASSMEGAANVLTF TGTGCCAGTAGTATGGAGGGGGCGGCCAACGTCCTGACTTTC
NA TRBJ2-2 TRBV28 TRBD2 CASRTGTSEYTGELFF TGTGCCAGCAGAACCGGGACTAGCGAATACACCGGGGAGCTGTTTTTT
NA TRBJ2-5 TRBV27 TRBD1 CASILGTDQETQYF TGTGCCAGCATTCTTGGGACAGATCAAGAGACCCAGTACTTC
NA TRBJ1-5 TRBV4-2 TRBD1 CASSPFVMDRNQPQHF TGTGCCAGCAGCCCCTTTGTGATGGACAGGAATCAGCCCCAGCATTTT
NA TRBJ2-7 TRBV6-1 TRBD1 CASKWAGTGGEQYF TGTGCCAGCAAGTGGGCCGGGACAGGGGGAGAGCAGTACTTC
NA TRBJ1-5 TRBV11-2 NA CASSSESQPQHF TGTGCCAGCAGCTCCGAGAGCCAGCCCCAGCATTTT
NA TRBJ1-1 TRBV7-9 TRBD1 CASSSGQERVPEAFF TGTGCCAGCAGCTCGGGACAGGAAAGAGTCCCTGAAGCTTTCTTT
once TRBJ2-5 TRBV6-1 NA CASSEGLTSVETQYF TGTGCCAGCAGTGAGGGGCTTACAAGCGTCGAGACCCAGTACTTC
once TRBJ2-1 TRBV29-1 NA CSAGTDYNEQFF TGCAGCGCCGGGACTGACTACAATGAGCAGTTCTTC
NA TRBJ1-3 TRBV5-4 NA CASSLGQSSGNTIYF TGTGCCAGCAGCTTGGGACAGAGCTCTGGAAACACCATATATTTT
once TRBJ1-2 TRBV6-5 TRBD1 CASNTQGGGYTF TGTGCCAGCAATACTCAGGGGGGTGGCTACACCTTC
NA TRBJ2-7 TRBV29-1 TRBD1 CSVDGGTGATYEQYF TGCAGCGTTGATGGGGGGACAGGGGCCACATACGAGCAGTACTTC
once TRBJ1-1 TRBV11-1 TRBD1 CASSQRDRGVNTEAFF TGTGCCAGCAGCCAAAGGGACAGGGGGGTGAACACTGAAGCTTTCTTT
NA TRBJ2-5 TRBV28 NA CASSFYRDETQYF TGTGCCAGCAGTTTTTATAGGGATGAGACCCAGTACTTC
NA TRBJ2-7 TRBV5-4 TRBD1 CASSPGTGAREQYF TGTGCCAGCAGCCCCGGGACAGGGGCAAGGGAGCAGTACTTC
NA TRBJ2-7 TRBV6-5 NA CASSRSGVYEQYF TGTGCCAGCAGCCGCAGTGGTGTGTACGAGCAGTACTTC
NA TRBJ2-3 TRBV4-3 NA CASSHRHSSTDTQYF TGCGCCAGCAGCCATCGACACTCTAGCACAGATACGCAGTATTTT
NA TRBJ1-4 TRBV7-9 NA CASSLAGLNLFF TGTGCCAGCAGCTTAGCTGGTCTAAACCTGTTTTTT
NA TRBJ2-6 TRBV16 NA CASSLQTGRGSGANVLTF TGTGCCAGCAGCCTTCAGACAGGGAGGGGCTCTGGGGCCAACGTCCTGACTTTC
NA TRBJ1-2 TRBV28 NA CASSYSYGYTF TGTGCCAGCAGTTACAGCTATGGCTACACCTTC
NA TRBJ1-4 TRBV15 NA CATSSVLGSNEKLFF TGTGCCACCAGCAGCGTGCTTGGCAGCAATGAAAAACTGTTTTTT
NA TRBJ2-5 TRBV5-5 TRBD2 CASSEGGKQETQYF TGTGCCAGCAGCGAGGGAGGGAAGCAAGAGACCCAGTACTTC
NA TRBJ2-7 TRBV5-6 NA CASSLGWGQPLFREQYF TGTGCCAGCAGCTTGGGGTGGGGGCAGCCCCTATTCCGCGAGCAGTACTTC